The rows below give T cell receptor beta chains drawn from one sample of a study of cytomegalovirus exposure and HLA in healthy donors. Generated by immunoSEQ multiplex PCR, the TCRdb table keeps only in-frame clones and is missing some. The table has over 200,000 clones, 70% to 90% seen once. The material sequenced was PBMCs. All receptors derive from a woman aged 18-29 years in good health and CMV-seronegative. Each CDR3 is given with its conserved first and last residue. The D gene is left open where the match is weak. Clone size is not always given. Where it is, it says once, few, many or a class for expanded clones.

V	size	D	J	DNA	CDR3
TRBV29-1	.	.	TRBJ2-1	TGCAGCGTTGAAACGCCGGGACTCCCCGCCAATGAGCAGTTCTTC	CSVETPGLPANEQFF
TRBV6-1	.	TRBD1	TRBJ1-2	TGTGCCAGCAGTGAGACAGGGGAGGCTTACTATGGCTACACCTTC	CASSETGEAYYGYTF
TRBV14	.	.	TRBJ1-2	TGTGCCAGCAGCCAAGATTATTCCAACAGGCTACTCTATGGCTACACCTTC	CASSQDYSNRLLYGYTF
TRBV5-1	.	.	TRBJ1-1	TGCGCCAGCAGCTCGCTGAAGACATCCACTGAAGCTTTCTTT	CASSSLKTSTEAFF
TRBV28	.	.	TRBJ2-5	TGTGCCAGCAGTTTACTTGCTAGGCGGAAGACCCAGTACTTC	CASSLLARRKTQYF
TRBV2	few	.	TRBJ1-5	TGTGCCAGCAGGGGACCTCGGACAGTCGGTTATCAGCCCCAGCATTTT	CASRGPRTVGYQPQHF
TRBV10-2	.	.	TRBJ2-7	TGCGCCAGCAGTGGGAGGCTAGCAGGTCCCTACGAGCAGTACTTC	CASSGRLAGPYEQYF
TRBV28	once	TRBD1	TRBJ1-5	TGTGCCAGCAGTCCCCCGGGACAGGGGAGCAATCAGCCCCAGCATTTT	CASSPPGQGSNQPQHF
TRBV18	.	.	TRBJ2-2	TGTGCCAGCTCACCACCGGGAAGGGGGAAGGCCGGGGAGCTGTTTTTT	CASSPPGRGKAGELFF
TRBV5-3	.	TRBD1	TRBJ1-2	TGTGCCAGAAGCCGATGTATTCCGGGACAGGGACTTTCCACCTACAACTATGGCTACACCTTC	CARSRCIPGQGLSTYNYGYTF
TRBV5-1	.	TRBD1	TRBJ1-5	TGCGCCAGCAAGACCGGGACAGGGGGCGAGCCCCAGCATTTT	CASKTGTGGEPQHF
TRBV5-6	.	TRBD2	TRBJ2-7	TGTGCCAGCGAGGTACTAGCGGAGAGCTACGAGCAGTACTTC	CASEVLAESYEQYF
TRBV30	.	.	TRBJ1-5	TGTGCCTGGAACGCGGGCTCGAGCAATCAGCCCCAGCATTTT	CAWNAGSSNQPQHF
TRBV7-6	.	.	TRBJ1-1	TGTGCCAGCAGCCCCCCGGGTAGTTCAGGGCGCGTGGGAGCTTTCTTT	CASSPPGSSGRVGAFF
TRBV7-2	.	.	TRBJ1-2	TGTGCCAGCAGCTTATCCCGACATATCTATGGCTACACCTTC	CASSLSRHIYGYTF
TRBV28	.	TRBD1	TRBJ2-7	TGTGCCAGCAGGGGACAGAACTACGAGCAGTACTTC	CASRGQNYEQYF
TRBV2	.	TRBD1	TRBJ1-5	TGTGCCAGCAGTGCCGGGACAGGACTAAATCAGCCCCAGCATTTT	CASSAGTGLNQPQHF
TRBV30	.	.	TRBJ2-1	TGTGCCTGGAGTGTTGGGGACACATACAATGAGCAGTTCTTC	CAWSVGDTYNEQFF
TRBV19	.	TRBD2	TRBJ2-1	TGTGCCAGTAGTAAACAACTAGCGGGATTTTACAATGAGCAGTTCTTC	CASSKQLAGFYNEQFF
TRBV27	.	.	TRBJ2-7	TGTGCCAGCAGTTTTCAGGGGACCTACGAGCAGTACTTC	CASSFQGTYEQYF
TRBV5-1	.	TRBD1	TRBJ1-2	TGCGCCAGCAGCGCCCCAGGGGGCCGCATCGAAAATAATAACTATGGCTACACCTTC	CASSAPGGRIENNNYGYTF
TRBV9	.	TRBD2	TRBJ2-1	TGTGCCAGCAGCGTAGTTGCGGGAGGGACAAATGAGCAGTTCTTC	CASSVVAGGTNEQFF
TRBV2	.	TRBD2	TRBJ2-5	TGTGCCAGCAGTGAAGCCCGGGGGACTAGCGGGAGTGAGACCCAGTACTTC	CASSEARGTSGSETQYF
TRBV9	.	.	TRBJ2-1	TGTGCCAGCAGCGTAGGTGGAGGGAGGTCCTACAATGAGCAGTTCTTC	CASSVGGGRSYNEQFF
TRBV27	.	TRBD2	TRBJ2-1	TGTGCCAGCAGTACCCGGACTAGCGGGAGGGCCAGTGAGCAGTTCTTC	CASSTRTSGRASEQFF
TRBV29-1	.	TRBD1	TRBJ2-2	TGCAGCGCTTTGAATGACAGGGCGGCCGGGGAGCTGTTTTTT	CSALNDRAAGELFF
TRBV7-2	.	TRBD2	TRBJ2-1	TGTGCCAGCAGCAAGGAGGGACTAGTTCGTGATGAGCAGTTCTTC	CASSKEGLVRDEQFF
TRBV7-9	.	TRBD1	TRBJ2-3	TGTGCCAGCAGCCCTCCTGGACAGGACAGACATACGCAGTATTTT	CASSPPGQDRHTQYF
TRBV11-2	once	.	TRBJ2-1	TGTGCCAGCAGGGGGCTTGGTTACAATGAGCAGTTCTTC	CASRGLGYNEQFF